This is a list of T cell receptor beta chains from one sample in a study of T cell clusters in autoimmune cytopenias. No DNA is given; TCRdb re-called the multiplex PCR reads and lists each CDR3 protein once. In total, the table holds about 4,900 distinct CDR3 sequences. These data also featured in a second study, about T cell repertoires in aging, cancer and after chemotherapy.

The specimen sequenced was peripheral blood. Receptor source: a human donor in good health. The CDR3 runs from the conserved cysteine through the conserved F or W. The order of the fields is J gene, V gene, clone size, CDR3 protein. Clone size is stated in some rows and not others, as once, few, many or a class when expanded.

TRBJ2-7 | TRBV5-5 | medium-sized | CASSLGDVSEQYF
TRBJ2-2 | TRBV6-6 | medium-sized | CASSYSMFQGARTGELFF
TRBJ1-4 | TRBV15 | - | CATSRDLALLGEKLFF
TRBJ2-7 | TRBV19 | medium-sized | CASSGVNTYYEQYF
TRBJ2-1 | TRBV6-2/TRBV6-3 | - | CASSYWPGRGGPDKQFF
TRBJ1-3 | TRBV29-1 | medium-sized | CSVGRGGFRGGNTIYF
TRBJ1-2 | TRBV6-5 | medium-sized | CASSLQTGTNYGYTF
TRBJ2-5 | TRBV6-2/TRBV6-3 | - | CASSYSSGGALETQYF
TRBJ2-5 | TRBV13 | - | CASRGTGWQETQYF
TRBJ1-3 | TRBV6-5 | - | CASRTDRAGNTIYF
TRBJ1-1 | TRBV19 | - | CASRREWVSTEAFF
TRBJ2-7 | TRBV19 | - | CASSRQGYEQYF
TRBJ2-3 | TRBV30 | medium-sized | CAWSGGPTSGGWNTQYF
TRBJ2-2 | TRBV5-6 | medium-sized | CASSFWRGLWDTGELFF
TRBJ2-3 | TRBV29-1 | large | CSVSTGSFTDTQYF
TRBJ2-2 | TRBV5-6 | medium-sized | CASSLEGLWGRRITGELFF
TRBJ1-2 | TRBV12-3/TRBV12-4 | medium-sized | CASGEQGVYGYTF
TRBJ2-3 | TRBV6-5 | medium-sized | CASSYLKADETDTQYF
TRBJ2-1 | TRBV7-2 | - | CASSLVLTLKGEQFF
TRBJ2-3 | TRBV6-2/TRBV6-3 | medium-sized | CASSYSTGGPADTQYF
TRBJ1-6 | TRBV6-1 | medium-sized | CASRPGRIYNSPLHF
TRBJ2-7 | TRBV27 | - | CASMTTASGTGLAGEQYF
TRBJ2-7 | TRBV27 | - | CASGRGSVNNEQYF
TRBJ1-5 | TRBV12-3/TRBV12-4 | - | CASSPGQGATRSNQPQHF
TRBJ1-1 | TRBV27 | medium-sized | CASSSPTGYTEAFF
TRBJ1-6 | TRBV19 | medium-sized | CASSTLQGIGNSPLHF
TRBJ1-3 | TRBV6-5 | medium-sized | CASSYRVHGQGKDYTIYF
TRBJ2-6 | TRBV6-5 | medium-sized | CASTRRTSGANVLTF
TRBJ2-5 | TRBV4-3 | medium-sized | CASSPKPLGGMGETQYF
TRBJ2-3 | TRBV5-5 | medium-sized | CASSQIDTQYF
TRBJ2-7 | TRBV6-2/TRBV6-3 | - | CASSYSTPTIDLYEQYF
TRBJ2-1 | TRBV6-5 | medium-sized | CASSRGGPNNEQFF
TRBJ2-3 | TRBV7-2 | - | CASSLSSGGTDTQYF
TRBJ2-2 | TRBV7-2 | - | CASSLRQTGELFF
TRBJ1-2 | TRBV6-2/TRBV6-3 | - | CASTYRAANYGYTF
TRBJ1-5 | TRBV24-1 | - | CATSDATTGGQPQHF
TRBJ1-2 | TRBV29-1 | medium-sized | CSVPSTGSAYGYTF
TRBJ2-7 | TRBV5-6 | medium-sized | CASRSTGGAEQYF
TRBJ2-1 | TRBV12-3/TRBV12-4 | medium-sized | CASSFRRRYNEQFF
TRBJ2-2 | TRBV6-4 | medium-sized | CASSDTSGDTGELFF
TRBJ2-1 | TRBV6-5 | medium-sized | CASSYRGSASGGDNEQFF
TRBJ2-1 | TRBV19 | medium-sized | CASSIVGGNTYNEQFF
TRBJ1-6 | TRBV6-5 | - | CASSYSLDSYNSPLHF
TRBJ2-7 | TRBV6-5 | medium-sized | CASSYSSGQIPYEQYF
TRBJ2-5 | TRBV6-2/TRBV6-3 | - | CASTGQGARGEKETQYF
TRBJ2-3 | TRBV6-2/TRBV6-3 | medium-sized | CASSGLAGGTDTQYF
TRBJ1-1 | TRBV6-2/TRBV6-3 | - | CASNYDRGTEAFF
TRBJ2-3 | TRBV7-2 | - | CASSLTGGSTDTQYF
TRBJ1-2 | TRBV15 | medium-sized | CATSRGLLGGGLGGYTF
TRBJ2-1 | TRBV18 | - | CASSPPSLAGFGNEQFF
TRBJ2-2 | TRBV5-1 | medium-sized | CASSSTGAMGELFF
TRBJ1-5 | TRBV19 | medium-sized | CASSAGTGGNQPQHF